A single sample gave rise to the 18 T cell receptor beta chains below, sequenced in a study of T cells in Graves' hyperthyroidism and ophthalmopathy. Amplification of TCR beta CDR3 regions used RNA as the template. In the first-round RT-PCR of the TCR CDR3, the HTBI primer set was used. TCRdb passed the multiplex PCR reads through MiXCR, listing each CDR3 protein once. This sample has around 420,000 distinct CDR3 sequences, with approximately 14% found just once. The sample comprised blood. Every receptor here comes from a woman under 30 with Graves' hyperthyroidism.

The rearrangement joins TRBV19 to TRBJ1-1; D is unresolved. V lost 5 bases and J 6 bases, leaving 22 bases between the germline ends. Germline values: CDR1 LNHDA, CDR2 SQIVND (reference sequence). The CDR3 runs to 16 residues. The DNA for the CDR3 is TGTGCCAGTAGTGTGGGTGGGAGCCCCTTAGGTGCTGAAGCTTTCTTT. This sequence encodes CASSVGGSPLGAEAFF.

In its sample, this clonotype was seen many times. The chain carries TRBV6-5 and TRBJ2-7; a weak D match, TRBD2 (6 bases). This CDR3 has 17 amino acids. The V gene lost 0 bases and the J gene lost 3 bases, with 18 bases spanning the gap. Germline assignment: CDR1 MNHEY and CDR2 SVGAGI. Here the CDR3 reads CASSYSFVGTPYYEQYF. CDR3 DNA: TGTGCCAGCAGTTACTCGTTTGTCGGGACTCCTTACTACGAGCAGTACTTC.

This clonotype was counted between two and nine times. The V call is TRBV29-1, the J call TRBJ2-7, with TRBD1 matching over 8 bases. From germline, CDR1 is SQVTM and CDR2 ANQGSEA. V lost 4 bases and J lost 2; bases outside the gene matches: 10. CDR3 size: 15 residues. Here the CDR3 DNA reads TGCAGCGTTGCGCATGGGGACAGGCCCACCTACGAGCAGTACTTC. Its translation: CSVAHGDRPTYEQYF.

In its sample, this clonotype was seen many times. The chain joins TRBV28 to TRBJ2-5, with no clear D. The V and J ends lost 3 bases and 1 base respectively, with 6 bases between them. The CDR3 has 13 amino acids. Per germline, CDR1 MDHEN and CDR2 SYDVKM. The DNA for the CDR3 is TGTGCCAGCAGTTTGACGACCCAAGAGACCCAGTACTTC. Protein sequence: CASSLTTQETQYF.

The sample holds many counts of this clonotype. This chain connects TRBV7-9 to TRBJ2-1; 9 bases line up with TRBD2. In germline, CDR1 is SEHNR, CDR2 FQNEAQ (reference sequence). The ends lost 1 base at V and 8 bases at J; junction bases unmatched: 6. The CDR3 spans 15 residues. The CDR3 DNA reads as TGTGCCAGCAGCTTAGGCGGGAGGGCCATCGATGAGCAGTTCTTC. Translation gives CASSLGGRAIDEQFF. The entire variable domain, with the rest obtained from reference TRBV7-9 and TRBJ2-1, is as follows: DTGVSQNPRHKITKRGQNVTFRCDPISEHNRLYWYRQTLGQGPEFLTYFQNEAQLEKSRLLSDRFSAERPKGSFSTLEIQRTEQGDSAMYLCASSLGGRAIDEQFFGPGTRLTVL.

This clonotype came up many times. In nucleotides, the CDR3 is TGTGCCAGCAGCTTAGTTTCGGGTGCCAATGAGCAGTTCTTC. Its protein product is CASSLVSGANEQFF. V is TRBV7-8 and J is TRBJ2-1, with D unresolved. Deletions cut 1 base from V and 6 bases from J, with 10 bases between. The CDR3 is 14 residues long. Germline V gene sequence: CDR1 SGHVS, CDR2 FQNEAQ.

The rearrangement joins TRBV12-3 or TRBV12-4 to TRBJ2-3, with 13 bases matching TRBD2. This CDR3 contains 20 residues. V shed 8 bases and J 2 bases; nucleotides not matched to a gene: 19. CDR3 nucleotide sequence: TGTGCCAGCCTCACATGGGGGGGGCGACTAGCGGGGGGCCTCACAGATACGCAGTATTTT. Its protein is CASLTWGGRLAGGLTDTQYF.

The genes are TRBV5-1 and TRBJ2-7; D gene ambiguous. The V and J ends lost 0 bases and 4 bases respectively, with 8 bases between them. Germline V gene lookup returns CDR1 SGHRS and CDR2 YFSETQ. The CDR3 totals 13 residues. The CDR3 sequence: CASSLDLVYEQYF. The CDR3 DNA reads as TGCGCCAGCAGCTTGGATCTAGTTTACGAGCAGTACTTC.

This clonotype has a count of ten or more. This chain uses TRBV4-1 with TRBJ1-5, with 9 nucleotides matching TRBD1. Per germline, CDR1 MGHRA and CDR2 YSYEKL. The CDR3 extends over 15 amino acids. V lost 2 bases to trimming and J lost 2 bases; unmatched junction nucleotides: 1. The CDR3 here is CASSQWTGGNQPQHF. The CDR3 DNA follows: TGCGCCAGCAGCCAATGGACAGGGGGCAATCAGCCCCAGCATTTT.

This clonotype appeared many times. This chain uses TRBV25-1 with TRBJ2-1; weak D call: TRBD2 (5 bases). Deletions cut 1 base from V and 5 bases from J, with 21 bases between. This CDR3 contains 18 residues. Germline loops: CDR1 MGHDK, CDR2 SYGVNS. CDR3 DNA sequence: TGTGCCAGCAGTGAATGGGTTAAGGCGATTCCGGAGGACAATGAGCAGTTCTTC. Translated: CASSEWVKAIPEDNEQFF.

This chain joins TRBV29-1 and TRBJ2-5, with 8 bases matching TRBD1. The germline gives CDR1 SQVTM, CDR2 ANQGSEA. V lost 2 bases and J lost 5; bases outside the gene matches: 7. The CDR3 loop spans 14 amino acids. CDR3 region: CSVEQVDRAETQYF. CDR3 nucleotides: TGCAGCGTTGAACAGGTGGACAGGGCGGAGACCCAGTACTTC.

The gene calls are TRBV18 and TRBJ1-3; no firm D call. The V gene's germline CDR1 is KGHSH and CDR2 LQKENI. The length of the CDR3 is 14 residues. V dropped 0 bases and J dropped 5 bases, with 8 bases sitting between them. This CDR3 is CASSPPTKRNTIYF. DNA for the CDR3: TGTGCCAGCTCACCACCAACGAAAAGAAACACCATATATTTT.

The chain links TRBV12-3 or TRBV12-4 to TRBJ2-5, with D possibly being TRBD1 (5 bases). The CDR3 loop spans 14 amino acids. The ends were cut back, 3 bases at V and 4 bases at J, with 12 bases in the middle. This CDR3 is CASSFSLGVETQYF. The CDR3 region has the DNA TGTGCCAGCAGTTTTAGTCTAGGGGTAGAGACCCAGTACTTC.

The DNA for the CDR3 is TGTGCCAGCAGCTATCTGGGAGCGAATGGCTACACCTTC. Amino acids: CASSYLGANGYTF. This chain joins TRBV27 and TRBJ1-2; D not certain. The V end lost 6 bases, the J end lost 6 bases, and 14 bases lay between the germline ends. The length of the CDR3 is 13 residues. Germline lookup yields CDR1 MNHEY and CDR2 SMNVEV (reference sequence).

There are a few counts of this clonotype. This may be a read error, as it is one base from a much larger clone. This sequence joins TRBV2 and TRBJ2-2; a possible D gene is TRBD2 (7 bases). The germline gives CDR1 SNHLY, CDR2 FYNNEI. The CDR3 sequence is 14 residues long. Trimming shortened V by 1 base and J by 7 bases, and 10 bases separated the two germline ends. DNA for the CDR3: TGTGCCAGCAGTGAAGGGGGGGGCGGCGGGGAGCTGTTTTTT. This encodes CASSEGGGGGELFF.

The chain employs TRBV14 and TRBJ1-3; D ambiguous. V was cut by 0 bases and J by 0 bases, with 18 bases left in between. This CDR3 has 19 residues. Germline CDR1 and CDR2: SGHDN and FVKESK. The CDR3 region has the DNA TGTGCCAGCAGCCAAGATCTCTCAGTTCCGGTTGTCTCTGGAAACACCATATATTTT. Its protein product is CASSQDLSVPVVSGNTIYF.

The chain is built from TRBV18 and TRBJ2-1; 8 bases align to TRBD2. The CDR3 spans 14 residues. The ends lost 1 base at V and 9 bases at J; junction bases unmatched: 5. Looked up from germline, CDR1 is KGHSH and CDR2 is LQKENI. CDR3 nucleotide sequence: TGTGCCAGCTCACCACTGGGACTAGAGGTTGAGCAGTTCTTC. As protein: CASSPLGLEVEQFF.

This clonotype was picked up many times. The CDR3 region is CASSWGAGDYEQYF. CDR3 nucleotides: TGTGCCAGCAGCTGGGGAGCGGGGGACTACGAGCAGTACTTC. This rearrangement joins TRBV6-1 to TRBJ2-7, with TRBD2 matching 8 bases. Trimming at V came to 6 bases and at J to 3 bases, leaving 7 bases not matched to a gene. Germline-derived CDR1 and CDR2 are MNHNS and SASEGT. The CDR3 length is 14 residues.